Sequencing of this T cell receptor (beta chain) was carried out in a study of cytomegalovirus exposure and HLA in healthy donors. Study context: A data release that came early held about 89 million unique TCRs from HLA-typed donors.

The PCR was carried out with 60 Vbeta primers and 13 Jbeta primers. Data came from immunoSEQ multiplex PCR; TCRdb stores just in-frame clones and leaves some out. The sample has about 160,000 clones; over 75% are singletons. Germline V gene lookup returns CDR1 SNHLY and CDR2 FYNNEI. The CDR3 consists of 14 residues. Unmatched junction bases numbered 3, after V lost 4 bases and J lost 3 bases. Sequencing used PBMCs. The V call is TRBV2, the J call TRBJ1-3; 7 nucleotides agree with TRBD1. This receptor was taken from a woman aged 30 to 39 in good health and CMV-seronegative. CDR3 nucleotides: TGTGCCAGCAGTGGACAGGGAGGTGGAAACACCATATATTTT. This sequence encodes CASSGQGGGNTIYF. The full variable domain, rest sourced from reference TRBV2 and TRBJ1-3, is EPEVTQTPSHQVTQMGQEVILRCVPISNHLYFYWYRQILGQKVEFLVSFYNNEISEKSEIFDDQFSVERPDGSNFTLKIRSTKLEDSAMYFCASSGQGGGNTIYFGEGSWLTVV.